This record covers a single T cell receptor beta chain. The data derive from a study of T cell changes during pregnancy in multiple sclerosis. Clones were sequenced by immunoSEQ multiplex PCR, and TCRdb holds only the in-frame ones, with some missing. The repertoire includes 45,000 or so clones, roughly 91% of them detected once, and about 5.4% sits in the top ten. V dropped 5 bases and J dropped 7; count of bases not matched to a gene: 5. Per the germline V gene, CDR1 is MDHEN and CDR2 is SYDVKM. CDR3 length: 13 residues. The receptor comes from a female donor in good health, enrolled as a control in a pregnancy study. Sequenced here: CD8+ T cells from peripheral blood mononuclear cells, sampled after pregnancy. The chain is built from TRBV28 and TRBJ1-5, with 7 bases aligning to TRBD1. The CDR3, as DNA: TGTGCCAGCAGTACAGGGGTAAAACAGCCCCAGCATTTT. It is translated as CASSTGVKQPQHF. The whole variable domain, remainder taken from reference TRBV28 and TRBJ1-5, is DVKVTQSSRYLVKRTGEKVFLECVQDMDHENMFWYRQDPGLGLRLIYFSYDVKMKEKGDIPEGYSVSREKKERFSLILESASTNQTSMYLCASSTGVKQPQHFGDGTRLSIL.